This passage covers 28 T cell receptor beta chains from one sample sequenced in a study of T cell clonality in common variable immunodeficiency (dated by TCRdb to between 2015 and 2017). Broader findings and caveats from the paper: CVID TCRbeta sequences were reported to have fewer deletions and N-nucleotide insertions and to lack highly modified clones with 13 or more V deletions.

Library preparation used the immunoSEQ multiplex PCR assay. Held by TCRdb, this immuneACCESS table contains in-frame sequences only and omits some clones. Under half of the omission traces to an unresolved V gene where checked; the cause of the rest is unknown. The sample counts some 34,000 clones, each observed more than once. Of the sample, 6% to 8% falls within the top ten clones. These receptors' targets are unknown. The specimen was peripheral blood mononuclear cells. Source of these receptors: a human donor with common variable immunodeficiency.

This clone was counted ten times or more. Sequencing ends 3 residues short of the CDR3 end; the germline J gene provides the rest. The chain carries TRBV2 and TRBJ2-1; D is ambiguous. CDR1 is SNHLY, CDR2 FYNNEI, per germline. V dropped 2 bases and J dropped 9 bases, with 11 bases sitting between them. CDR3 size: 13 residues. CDR3 DNA (partial): TGTGCCAGCAGTGAACCAGGTACATCTGAG. This encodes CASSEPGTSE. The full CDR3 reads CASSEPGTSEQFF.

Regarding this clone: Coverage ceases 3 residues before the CDR3 finishes, and the germline J gene fills in the end. The rearrangement uses TRBV7-6 and TRBJ1-2, with a possible D match to TRBD1 (5 bases). Germline V gene lookup returns CDR1 SGHVS and CDR2 FNYEAQ. This CDR3 has 16 amino acids. Deletions cut 4 bases from V and 0 bases from J, with 15 bases between. The covered CDR3 bases are TGTGCCAGCAGCTGGGACTCGGCAGCAACTAACTATGGC. Protein: CASSWDSAATNYG. The CDR3 as a whole reads CASSWDSAATNYGYTF.

This clone was counted between two and nine times. The missing CDR3 end, 3 residues past where the read stops, is filled in from the germline J gene. The genes are TRBV2 and TRBJ2-4, with a weak D call TRBD2 (6 bases). V lost 5 bases and J lost 6, with 8 bases in between. CDR1 and CDR2 (germline): SNHLY, FYNNEI. The CDR3 sequence is 12 residues long. The CDR3 region is CASSPSANIQYF. CDR3 DNA (partial): TGTGCCAGCAGTCCTAGCGCAAACATT.

This clone was recorded at least ten times. CDR3 DNA, as far as it was read: TGTGCCAGCAGCCCCGACAGGGGCAATGAG. Translation: CASSPDRGNE. In full, the CDR3 is CASSPDRGNEQFF. V is TRBV7-9 and J is TRBJ2-1, with TRBD1 matching 8 bases. The CDR3 is cut off 3 residues early in the read; its end comes from the germline J gene. The trim removed 5 bases at V and 6 bases at J, leaving 3 bases unmatched. CDR3 size: 13 residues. Germline CDR1 reads SEHNR; CDR2 reads FQNEAQ (reference sequence).

In its sample, this clone ranks as medium-sized (0.01 to 0.1%). With the read ending 3 residues before the CDR3 end, the germline J gene is used to fill in that end. V and J are TRBV9 and TRBJ2-2, with TRBD1 matching over 10 bases. In germline, CDR1 is SGDLS, CDR2 YYNGEE. The CDR3 contains 15 residues. V lost 7 bases, J lost 3 bases, and 6 bases stayed unmatched. CDR3 protein: CASQGGQGYTGELFF. CDR3 DNA, as far as it was read: TGTGCCAGCCAGGGGGGACAGGGGTACACCGGGGAG.

Turning to this clone: The CDR3 end is not reached by the read, which stops 3 residues before it; the germline J gene fills it in. The rearrangement links TRBV2 to TRBJ2-1; 12 positions match TRBD2. CDR1 and CDR2 from the germline V gene are SNHLY and FYNNEI. The CDR3 spans 13 residues. Germline trimming cut 4 bases from V and 9 bases from J; bases unmatched to any gene: 1. The CDR3 loop is CASSGTSGTEQFF. The part of the CDR3 DNA that was read is TGTGCCAGCAGTGGGACTAGCGGGACTGAG.

This clone occurred a few times. The CDR3 goes on 3 residues after the read ends, and that part is filled in from the germline J gene. The V gene is TRBV7-9, the J gene TRBJ2-1; D remains ambiguous. The CDR3 runs to 11 residues. V shed 1 base and J shed 9 bases, with 4 bases lying between them. Looked up from germline, CDR1 is SEHNR and CDR2 is FQNEAQ (reference sequence). The DNA read from the CDR3 is TGTGCCAGCAGCTTAGATAGTGAG. It encodes CASSLDSE. The full CDR3 protein is CASSLDSEQFF.

In this sample, this clone turned up a few times. The read terminates 3 residues before the CDR3 end, so the remaining end is supplied by the germline J gene. The gene calls are TRBV30 and TRBJ1-5; a possible D gene is TRBD1 (5 bases). Deletions cut 1 base from V and 6 bases from J, with 16 bases between. CDR3 size: 15 residues. Germline loops: CDR1 GTSNPN, CDR2 SVGIG (reference sequence). The CDR3 DNA, read in part, is TGTGCCTGGAGTGGAGAACAGGTCTCCGGTCAGCCC. Amino acid sequence: CAWSGEQVSGQP. The full CDR3 protein is CAWSGEQVSGQPQHF. The variable domain in full, with the rest retrieved from reference TRBV30 and TRBJ1-5, is SQTIHQWPATLVQPVGSPLSLECTVEGTSNPNLYWYRQAAGRGLQLLFYSVGIGQISSEVPQNLSASRPQDRQFILSSKKLLLSDSGFYLCAWSGEQVSGQPQHFGDGTRLSIL.

This clone was counted a few times. The read ends 3 residues early relative to the CDR3; the germline J gene fills the gap. The chain recombines TRBV19 with TRBJ2-7, with 7 bases lining up with TRBD2. Germline CDR1 is LNHDA and CDR2 is SQIVND (reference sequence). J lost 2 bases, V lost 2 bases, and 6 bases had no gene match. There are 15 residues in the CDR3. CDR3 protein: CASSIRLAETYEQYF. The CDR3 bases that were read are TGTGCCAGTAGTATACGGCTAGCGGAGACCTACGAG. The entire variable domain, with the rest obtained from reference TRBV19 and TRBJ2-7, is as follows: DGGITQSPKYLFRKEGQNVTLSCEQNLNHDAMYWYRQDPGQGLRLIYYSQIVNDFQKGDIAEGYSVSREKKESFPLTVTSAQKNPTAFYLCASSIRLAETYEQYFGPGTRLTVT.

This clone was seen a few times. The read comes to an end 3 residues before the CDR3 does, leaving the germline J gene to fill in the end. V usage is TRBV2 and J usage is TRBJ2-5; 9 nucleotides align to TRBD1. The CDR3 covers 17 residues. The trim removed 6 bases at V and 6 bases at J, leaving 17 bases unmatched. Germline V CDR1 and CDR2: SNHLY, FYNNEI. CDR3 DNA (partial): TGTGCCAGCAGCCTCCGGGACAGGGAGTGGCGCAATAAGACC. Translated: CASSLRDREWRNKT. The entire CDR3 is CASSLRDREWRNKTQYF. Full variable domain (outside the CDR3, taken from reference TRBV2 and TRBJ2-5): EPEVTQTPSHQVTQMGQEVILRCVPISNHLYFYWYRQILGQKVEFLVSFYNNEISEKSEIFDDQFSVERPDGSNFTLKIRSTKLEDSAMYFCASSLRDREWRNKTQYFGPGTRLLVL.

This clone was seen at least ten times. Sequencing ends 3 residues short of the CDR3 end; the germline J gene provides the rest. The chain uses TRBV2 and TRBJ2-2, with TRBD1 as a possible D gene (5 bases). V gave up 11 bases and J gave up 1 base, with 14 bases separating them. The CDR3 length is 14 residues. Germline assignment: CDR1 SNHLY and CDR2 FYNNEI. The part of the CDR3 DNA that was read is TGTGCCGTCCCTCTGGGGCTGAACACCGGGGAG. This sequence encodes CAVPLGLNTGE. The whole CDR3 region reads CAVPLGLNTGELFF.

This clone was recorded many times. Sequencing ends 3 residues short of the CDR3 end; the germline J gene provides the rest. The chain joins TRBV5-5 to TRBJ2-1, with a possible D match to TRBD2 (6 bases). CDR3 length: 14 amino acids. Germline-derived CDR1 and CDR2 are SGHKS and YYEKEE (reference sequence). V lost 4 bases to trimming and J lost 2 bases, with 10 bases between them. The CDR3 bases that were read are TGTGCCAGCAGCCAGGGACTTACCTACAATGAG. Its protein is CASSQGLTYNE. In full, the CDR3 reads CASSQGLTYNEQFF.

Of note for this clone: Read coverage stops 3 residues before the CDR3 terminus; the germline J gene supplies the remainder. V gene TRBV7-9 combines with J gene TRBJ1-1, with TRBD1 as a possible D gene (6 bases). Germline lookup yields CDR1 SEHNR and CDR2 FQNEAQ (reference sequence). This CDR3 has 12 amino acids. V was pared by 1 base and J by 6 bases, with 6 bases between. The DNA read from the CDR3 is TGTGCCAGCAGCTTAGAGGGGGCTGAA. As protein: CASSLEGAE. The whole CDR3 reads CASSLEGAEAFF.

Concerning this clone: The read ends 3 residues shy of where the CDR3 ends; the end is completed using the germline J gene. The chain links TRBV11-2 to TRBJ1-5; 9 bases fit TRBD1. The CDR3 totals 14 residues. Germline V lookup: CDR1 SGHAT, CDR2 FQNNGV. Trimming cost V 4 bases and J 7 bases; bases outside gene matches: 5. The sequenced CDR3 bases are TGTGCCAGCAGCTCGGGACAGGGAAGGCAGCCC. Protein product: CASSSGQGRQP. The CDR3 as a whole reads CASSSGQGRQPQHF. The entire variable domain, with the rest obtained from reference TRBV11-2 and TRBJ1-5, is as follows: EAGVAQSPRYKIIEKRQSVAFWCNPISGHATLYWYQQILGQGPKLLIQFQNNGVVDDSQLPKDRFSAERLKGVDSTLKIQPAKLEDSAVYLCASSSGQGRQPQHFGDGTRLSIL.

As for this clone: The read stops 3 residues short of the end of the CDR3; the missing end is completed from the germline J gene. The J gene is TRBJ2-3, the V gene TRBV7-2; the match to TRBD1 covers 7 bases. V trimming: 1 base; J trimming: 4 bases; junction bases outside the gene matches: 5. The CDR3 sequence is 15 residues long. Germline V gene sequence: CDR1 SGHTA, CDR2 FQGNSA. The CDR3 reads CASSLGGQGADTQYF. The sequenced part of the CDR3 DNA is TGTGCCAGCAGCTTAGGGGGGCAGGGGGCAGATACG.

Concerning this clone: The observed sequence ends 3 residues before the CDR3 terminus, with the missing tail filled in from the germline J gene. The rearrangement joins TRBV13 to TRBJ2-7; D uncertain. V gave up 0 bases and J gave up 3 bases, with 3 bases separating them. The CDR3 runs 12 residues. Germline assignment: CDR1 PRHDT and CDR2 FYEKMQ (reference sequence). The CDR3 region is CASSLGLYEQYF. Incomplete CDR3 DNA: TGTGCCAGCAGCTTAGGCCTCTACGAG.

Regarding this clone: One end of the junction is discordant with germline, which a read error may explain. The CDR3 bases that were read are TGTTCCAGCACCCTGACTAGCGGGAGGGGTGGGGCCAACGTC. Residues: CSSTLTSGRGGANV. The whole CDR3 protein reads CSSTLTSGRGGANVLTF. V and J are TRBV7-3 and TRBJ2-6; 14 bases fit TRBD2. With the read ending 3 residues before the CDR3 end, the germline J gene is used to fill in that end. This CDR3 region has 17 residues. Germline values: CDR1 SGHTA, CDR2 FQGTGA.

This clone was detected ten times or more. The sequenced fragment ends 3 residues before the CDR3 boundary, so the rest is inferred from the germline J gene. The chain recombines TRBV23-1 with TRBJ2-3; 7 bases map to TRBD1. TRBV23-1 is an ORF, and what it does is uncertain. Trimming took 4 bases from V and 6 from J; bases not matched to a gene: 16. CDR3 length equals 17 residues. The part of the CDR3 DNA that was read is TGCGCCAGCAGTCCCGGCGACAGGGATGCATGTTTTGATACG. Protein: CASSPGDRDACFDT. The complete CDR3 reads CASSPGDRDACFDTQYF.

The CDR3 DNA, read in part, is TGTGCCTGGAGACCAGGGGCCGGGGAG. The encoded protein is CAWRPGAGE. The whole CDR3 sequence reads CAWRPGAGELFF. The gene calls are TRBV30 and TRBJ2-2; D may be TRBD1 (6 bases). The read ends 3 residues before the CDR3 terminus; that terminus is restored from the germline J gene. V was pared by 3 bases and J by 6 bases, with 8 bases between. This CDR3 is built from 12 residues. CDR1 is GTSNPN, CDR2 SVGIG, per germline (reference sequence).

This clone was observed a few times. Coverage ceases 3 residues before the CDR3 finishes, and the germline J gene fills in the end. V gene TRBV20-1 combines with J gene TRBJ2-3; the D is unclear. Trimming took off 2 bases at V and 6 bases at J, with 12 bases between the two ends. Germline CDR1 DFQATT, CDR2 SNEGSKA (reference sequence). The CDR3 length is 13 residues. The CDR3 reads CSARSDFGDTQYF. The CDR3 DNA, read in part, is TGCAGTGCTAGAAGTGACTTTGGGGATACG.

This clone was picked up a small number of times. Read sequence stops 3 residues before the CDR3 end, and the germline J gene provides the missing end. The chain carries TRBV7-2 and TRBJ2-1; 14 bases fit TRBD2. In germline, CDR1 is SGHTA, CDR2 FQGNSA. The CDR3 runs to 15 residues. J was trimmed by 6 bases and V by 6 bases; bases with no gene match: 4. CDR3 protein: CASRNGLAGGNEQFF. CDR3 DNA, as far as it was read: TGTGCCAGCAGAAACGGACTAGCGGGAGGCAATGAG.

Note on this clone: The read terminates 3 residues ahead of where the CDR3 ends, so the germline J gene completes it. The rearrangement links TRBV2 to TRBJ1-5; D not resolved. CDR3 size: 11 residues. Germline CDR1 is SNHLY and CDR2 is FYNNEI. The ends were cut back, 8 bases at V and 4 bases at J, with 6 bases in the middle. CDR3 DNA, as far as it was read: TGTGCCAGCGCCCGGAATCAGCCC. This gives the protein CASARNQP. The complete CDR3 reads CASARNQPQHF.

This clone was counted at least ten times. The read falls 3 residues short of the CDR3 end, and the missing part is taken from the germline J gene. The chain links TRBV12-3 or TRBV12-4 to TRBJ2-2; D perhaps matches TRBD2 (5 bases). V shed 5 bases and J shed 7 bases, with 5 bases lying between them. There are 11 residues in the CDR3. This CDR3 reads CASSRGGELFF. The part of the CDR3 DNA that was read is TGTGCCAGCAGTCGGGGCGGGGAG.

This clone has a handful of counts. The missing CDR3 end, 3 residues past where the read stops, is filled in from the germline J gene. The rearrangement joins TRBV2 to TRBJ1-1; D is perhaps TRBD1 (6 bases). Per germline, CDR1 SNHLY and CDR2 FYNNEI. The CDR3 has 13 residues. The germline V and J ends were trimmed by 5 bases and 4 bases, with 11 bases remaining between them. The sequenced part of the CDR3 DNA is TGTGCCAGCAGTCTTAGGGGGGGCACTGAA. It is translated as CASSLRGGTE. The CDR3 in full is CASSLRGGTEAFF.

This clone has ten or more counts. The sequence runs out 3 residues before the end of the CDR3; the remainder is reconstructed from the germline J gene. The J gene is TRBJ2-5, the V gene TRBV4-2; TRBD2 matches 7 bases. J was trimmed by 3 bases and V by 0 bases; bases with no gene match: 1. CDR1 is LGHNA and CDR2 is YNFKEQ in the germline V gene. The CDR3 covers 14 residues. CDR3 residues: CASSQEGTKETQYF. The part of the CDR3 DNA that was read is TGTGCCAGCAGCCAAGAGGGGACTAAAGAGACC.

The chain's CDR3 is CASSQQTGSEKLFF. The part of the CDR3 DNA that was read is TGTGCCAGCAGCCAGCAAACAGGGTCTGAAAAA. The gene calls are TRBV7-9 and TRBJ1-4, with D possibly TRBD1 on 6 matching bases. The CDR3 goes on 3 residues after the read ends, and that part is filled in from the germline J gene. Trimming took 5 bases from V and 7 from J, leaving 14 bases between them. The CDR3 runs to 14 residues. CDR1 is SEHNR and CDR2 is FQNEAQ in the germline V gene (reference sequence).

Ten or more counts support this clone. The read halts 3 residues ahead of the CDR3 end, with the missing end drawn from the germline J gene. J is TRBJ2-5 and V is TRBV3-1 (or the pseudogene TRBV3-2), with TRBD2 as a possible D gene (5 bases). V shed 4 bases and J shed 1 base, with 10 bases lying between them. Germline V gene lookup returns CDR1 LGHDT and CDR2 YNNKEL (reference sequence). The CDR3 length is 14 residues. Here the CDR3 reads CASSPRGPQETQYF. CDR3 bases read: TGTGCCAGCAGCCCCAGAGGGCCCCAAGAGACC.

Comment on this clone: The CDR3 goes on 3 residues after the read ends, and that part is filled in from the germline J gene. The chain combines TRBV11-2 with TRBJ2-7; 8 nucleotides align to TRBD1. This CDR3 spans 10 amino acids. The junction had 2 bases not matched to a gene; V was cut back by 10 bases and J by 6 bases. Germline V gives CDR1 SGHAT, CDR2 FQNNGV. The DNA read from the CDR3 is TGTGCCACCAGGGGGCCCGAG. Translated: CATRGPE. The whole CDR3 sequence is CATRGPEQYF.